This T cell receptor beta chain was captured in a study of human T cells and chemical hapten exposure. The sample's time point: pre-sensitization, week 0. Treatment described: therapeutic diphenylcyclopropenone sensitization with weekly scalp DPC. This CDR3 has 15 residues. The germline V and J ends were trimmed by 6 bases and 5 bases, with 16 bases remaining between them. The V gene's germline CDR1 is MGHRA and CDR2 YSYEKL. This clonotype was counted many times. TCRdb recomputed calls from the RACE reads with MiXCR, one row per CDR3 protein. This sample yields a few hundred thousand distinct CDR3 sequences, of which roughly 8% are seen a single time; 0.9% to 1.5% belongs to the top ten.

The origin of this receptor is a man between 18 and 35 years old with alopecia areata. Some clones in this sample may be carry-over from other donors' samples. The sequencing used whole blood, collected in connection with sensitization to the hapten diphenylcyclopropenone (DPC). The rearrangement links TRBV4-1 to TRBJ2-2; D not certain. CDR3 sequence reads: CASRRSEIGTGELFF. CDR3 sequence (DNA): TGCGCCAGCAGGAGAAGCGAGATCGGGACCGGGGAGCTGTTTTTT.